This record covers a single TCR beta chain. The target antigen is unknown. Trimming left V 5 bases short and J 2 bases short, with 5 bases between. Germline CDR1 is ENHRY and CDR2 is SYGVKD. The CDR3 has 12 residues. This record belongs to a study of OX40 agonist ivuxolimab in advanced cancers. Study details: Recorded diagnoses for dose-escalation patients were hepatocellular carcinoma, melanoma, renal cell or head and neck cancer. Study results and limitations: It was also the case that some nonresponders had low normalized T-cell clonal expansion.

Blood draws occurred at baseline, cycle 4 day 1, and cycle 7 day 1. Profiling relied on immunoSEQ multiplex PCR, and the TCRdb table lists in-frame clones only, not all of them. This table holds about 26,000 clones, 85% to 90% found once. The rearrangement joins TRBV10-3 to TRBJ2-3; no firm D call. The sample in question was CD4+ or CD8+ T cells sorted from blood, obtained in a trial of the OX40 agonist ivuxolimab. The receptor comes from an adult with an advanced solid tumor such as melanoma, head and neck, liver or kidney cancer. In DNA form, the CDR3 reads TGTGCCATCAGTTTTGACACAGATACGCAGTATTTT. The encoded protein is CAISFDTDTQYF.